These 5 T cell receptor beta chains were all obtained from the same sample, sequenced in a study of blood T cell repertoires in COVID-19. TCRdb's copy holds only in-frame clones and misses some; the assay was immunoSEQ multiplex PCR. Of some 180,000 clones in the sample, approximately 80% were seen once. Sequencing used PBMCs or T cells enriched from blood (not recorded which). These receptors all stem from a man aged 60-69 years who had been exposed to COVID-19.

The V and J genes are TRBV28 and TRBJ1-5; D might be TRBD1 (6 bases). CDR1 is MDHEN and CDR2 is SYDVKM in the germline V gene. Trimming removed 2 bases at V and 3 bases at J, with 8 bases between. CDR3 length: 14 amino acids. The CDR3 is CASSLGQHNQPQHF. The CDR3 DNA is TGTGCCAGCAGTTTAGGACAGCACAATCAGCCCCAGCATTTT.

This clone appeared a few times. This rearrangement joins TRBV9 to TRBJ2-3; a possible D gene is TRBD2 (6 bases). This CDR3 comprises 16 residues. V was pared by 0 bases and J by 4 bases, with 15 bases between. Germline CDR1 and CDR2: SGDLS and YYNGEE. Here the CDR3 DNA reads TGTGCCAGCAGCGTAGATCAAGCTGGAGGGGCAGATACGCAGTATTTT. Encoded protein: CASSVDQAGGADTQYF.

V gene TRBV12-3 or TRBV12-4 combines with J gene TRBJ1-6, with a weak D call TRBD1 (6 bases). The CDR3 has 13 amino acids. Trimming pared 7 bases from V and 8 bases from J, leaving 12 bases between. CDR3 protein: CASTTGVDSPLHF. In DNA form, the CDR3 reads TGTGCCAGCACGACAGGAGTTGATTCACCCCTCCACTTT.

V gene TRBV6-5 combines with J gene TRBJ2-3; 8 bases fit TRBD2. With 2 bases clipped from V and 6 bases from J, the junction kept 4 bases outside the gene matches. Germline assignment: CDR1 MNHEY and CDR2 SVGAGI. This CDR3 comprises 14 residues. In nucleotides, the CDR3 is TGTGCCAGCAGTTACGGTAGCGGGAAGGATACGCAGTATTTT. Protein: CASSYGSGKDTQYF.

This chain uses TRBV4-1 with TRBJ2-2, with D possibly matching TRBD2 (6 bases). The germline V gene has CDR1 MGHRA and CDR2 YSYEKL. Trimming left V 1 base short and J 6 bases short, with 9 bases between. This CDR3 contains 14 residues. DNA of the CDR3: TGCGCCAGCAGCCAAGTCGAGCGGGCCGGGGAGCTGTTTTTT. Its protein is CASSQVERAGELFF.